Following are 21 T cell receptor beta chains from one sample sequenced in a study of OX40 agonist ivuxolimab in advanced cancers. Sequenced by immunoSEQ multiplex PCR; TCRdb stores in-frame clones only, minus some. The sample records some 70,000 clones, roughly 80% being singletons. The specimen comprised CD4+ or CD8+ T cells sorted from blood, sampled in a trial of the OX40 agonist ivuxolimab. The receptors derive from an adult with an advanced solid tumor such as melanoma, head and neck, liver or kidney cancer.

The chain uses TRBV28 and TRBJ2-2; 9 bases fit TRBD1. CDR3 length: 14 residues. From germline, CDR1 is MDHEN and CDR2 SYDVKM. V dropped 6 bases and J dropped 5; count of bases not matched to a gene: 4. The CDR3 DNA reads TGTGCCAGCAGGTGGACAGGGGCAACCGGGGAGCTGTTTTTT. This sequence encodes CASRWTGATGELFF. The variable domain in full, with the rest retrieved from reference TRBV28 and TRBJ2-2, is DVKVTQSSRYLVKRTGEKVFLECVQDMDHENMFWYRQDPGLGLRLIYFSYDVKMKEKGDIPEGYSVSREKKERFSLILESASTNQTSMYLCASRWTGATGELFFGEGSRLTVL.

This chain uses TRBV18 with TRBJ1-2, with no clear D. Germline V gene lookup returns CDR1 KGHSH and CDR2 LQKENI. CDR3 length: 12 residues. Trimming cost V 4 bases and J 4 bases, with 7 bases left between them. The DNA of the CDR3 is TGTGCCAGCTCACTCGAGAGCTATGGCTACACCTTC. Translating it yields CASSLESYGYTF. The complete variable domain, with remaining parts taken from reference TRBV18 and TRBJ1-2, reads NAGVMQNPRHLVRRRGQEARLRCSPMKGHSHVYWYRQLPEEGLKFMVYLQKENIIDESGMPKERFSAEFPKEGPSILRIQQVVRGDSAAYFCASSLESYGYTFGSGTRLTVV.

V gene TRBV5-1 combines with J gene TRBJ2-3; D possibly matches TRBD1 or TRBD2 (5 bases each). Trimming pared 5 bases from V and 1 base from J, leaving 8 bases between. CDR1 and CDR2 from the germline V gene are SGHRS and YFSETQ. The CDR3 is 13 amino acids. The DNA for the CDR3 is TGCGCCAGCAGAGTGGGGGGCACAGATACGCAGTATTTT. It is translated as CASRVGGTDTQYF.

The chain employs TRBV7-6 and TRBJ1-2; D gene ambiguous. In germline, CDR1 is SGHVS, CDR2 FNYEAQ. V was shortened by 5 bases and J by 4 bases, with 11 bases between the two germline ends. This CDR3 contains 13 residues. CDR3 amino acids: CASSVGEAYGYTF. The CDR3 bases are TGTGCCAGCAGCGTAGGTGAGGCCTATGGCTACACCTTC.

This chain connects TRBV11-3 to TRBJ1-2; the D gene is possibly TRBD1 (5 bases). Trimming took 5 bases from V and 4 from J, leaving 11 bases between them. The CDR3 covers 13 residues. Germline V gene lookup returns CDR1 SGHNT and CDR2 YENEEA. The DNA for the CDR3 is TGTGCCAGCAGCAGAAGCGGGGGCTATGGCTACACCTTC. Translation gives CASSRSGGYGYTF.

V usage is TRBV29-1 and J usage is TRBJ1-1; perhaps TRBD1 as D (6 bases). Germline values: CDR1 SQVTM, CDR2 ANQGSEA. The CDR3 runs to 15 residues. Trimming took off 5 bases at V and 2 bases at J, with 18 bases between the two ends. DNA for the CDR3: TGCAGCGTTCGAAAATCGACAGGCGAAAACACTGAAGCTTTCTTT. Translating gives CSVRKSTGENTEAFF.

The chain links TRBV28 to TRBJ2-1; D possibly corresponds to TRBD2 (7 bases). Germline V gene lookup returns CDR1 MDHEN and CDR2 SYDVKM. Between the trimmed V and J ends, which lost 7 bases and 1 base, there was a span of 14 bases. The CDR3 is 15 amino acids. The chain's CDR3 is CASIRGGGSYNEQFF. CDR3 DNA: TGTGCCAGCATCCGAGGGGGGGGTTCCTACAATGAGCAGTTCTTC.

The genes are TRBV6-5 and TRBJ1-3; unclear D gene. Trimming removed 0 bases at V and 3 bases at J, with 12 bases between. The CDR3 consists of 16 residues. Germline lookup yields CDR1 MNHEY and CDR2 SVGAGI. The CDR3 region is CASSYSLIRSGNTIYF. CDR3 DNA sequence: TGTGCCAGCAGTTACTCCCTCATAAGAAGTGGAAACACCATATATTTT.

The chain combines TRBV10-3 with TRBJ2-1, with 7 bases lining up with TRBD2. This CDR3 is built from 15 residues. Trimming cost V 5 bases and J 2 bases; bases outside gene matches: 6. CDR1 is ENHRY, CDR2 SYGVKD, per germline. The CDR3 here is CAISLADLTYNEQFF. The CDR3 DNA follows: TGTGCCATCAGTCTAGCGGACTTAACCTACAATGAGCAGTTCTTC.

CDR3 DNA: TGTGCCAGTAGTATAGCAGGGCCCAACGAGCAGTACTTC. Translating gives CASSIAGPNEQYF. The rearrangement links TRBV19 to TRBJ2-7, with D tentatively TRBD1 (5 bases). Germline V CDR1 and CDR2: LNHDA, SQIVND (reference sequence). The germline V and J ends were trimmed by 1 base and 5 bases, with 9 bases remaining between them. The length of the CDR3 is 13 residues.

CDR3 coding DNA: TGTGCCAGCAGTTTAAGGGCTAGCGGGAGGGCGGACGAGCAGTACTTC. Translating it yields CASSLRASGRADEQYF. The gene calls are TRBV27 and TRBJ2-7, with 12 bases identical to TRBD2. Germline V gives CDR1 MNHEY, CDR2 SMNVEV (reference sequence). Trimming at V came to 2 bases and at J to 5 bases, leaving 7 bases not matched to a gene. CDR3 length: 16 residues.

This clone was seen a single time. The rearrangement uses TRBV11-3 and TRBJ1-3, with unresolved D. The CDR3 consists of 13 residues. Trimming shortened V by 5 bases and J by 4 bases, and 9 bases separated the two germline ends. Germline values: CDR1 SGHNT, CDR2 YENEEA. The CDR3 sequence: CASSLGWGNTIYF. The CDR3 DNA sequence: TGTGCCAGCAGCCTTGGATGGGGAAACACCATATATTTT.

V and J are TRBV19 and TRBJ2-1; D may match TRBD1 or TRBD2 (6 bases each). Deletions cut 8 bases from V and 0 bases from J, with 23 bases between. The length of the CDR3 is 18 residues. The germline V gene has CDR1 LNHDA and CDR2 SQIVND (reference sequence). The chain's CDR3 is CASHPSEGGLDSYNEQFF. CDR3 sequence (DNA): TGTGCCAGTCACCCTTCAGAGGGGGGACTTGACTCCTACAATGAGCAGTTCTTC.

The V gene is TRBV7-2, the J gene TRBJ2-3; D gene uncertain. The CDR3 extends over 13 amino acids. Germline V gene sequence: CDR1 SGHTA, CDR2 FQGNSA. The ends were cut back, 1 base at V and 4 bases at J, with 6 bases in the middle. The CDR3 sequence: CASSLVWADTQYF. The CDR3 nucleotides read TGTGCCAGCAGCTTAGTTTGGGCAGATACGCAGTATTTT.

The genes are TRBV7-9 and TRBJ2-2; no reliable D call. V was trimmed by 0 bases and J by 8 bases, leaving 7 bases between them. Germline CDR1 SEHNR, CDR2 FQNEAQ (reference sequence). The CDR3 is made up of 13 amino acids. This CDR3 is CASSLALTGELFF. The CDR3 nucleotides read TGTGCCAGCAGCTTAGCTCTTACGGGGGAGCTGTTTTTT.

A single count supports this clone. The chain uses TRBV2 and TRBJ1-1; D is unresolved. CDR1 SNHLY and CDR2 FYNNEI come from the germline V gene. This CDR3 comprises 14 residues. Trimming shortened V by 7 bases and J by 2 bases, and 14 bases separated the two germline ends. The CDR3 coding sequence is TGTGCCAGCAAGGCCGAGGGAGTTAACACTGAAGCTTTCTTT. As protein: CASKAEGVNTEAFF.

V gene TRBV6-1 combines with J gene TRBJ2-7; D is undetermined. CDR1 and CDR2 (germline): MNHNS, SASEGT. The length of the CDR3 is 13 residues. Between the trimmed V and J ends, which lost 3 bases and 0 bases, there was a span of 6 bases. As DNA, the CDR3 is TGTGCCAGCAGTGAGAGCTTCTCCTACGAGCAGTACGTC. It translates to CASSESFSYEQYV.

V gene TRBV5-4 combines with J gene TRBJ1-3, with D perhaps matching TRBD1 (6 bases). CDR1 is SGHNT, CDR2 YYREEE, per germline (reference sequence). The length of the CDR3 is 16 residues. Trimming took off 4 bases at V and 0 bases at J, with 14 bases between the two ends. The chain's CDR3 is CASSVGGSGSGNTIYF. The CDR3 DNA reads as TGTGCCAGCAGCGTAGGGGGGAGCGGCTCTGGAAACACCATATATTTT. Drawing the rest from reference TRBV5-4 and TRBJ1-3, the complete variable domain is ETGVTQSPTHLIKTRGQQVTLRCSSQSGHNTVSWYQQALGQGPQFIFQYYREEENGRGNFPPRFSGLQFPNYSSELNVNALELDDSALYLCASSVGGSGSGNTIYFGEGSWLTVV.

This chain joins TRBV5-1 and TRBJ1-1; D unclear. The ends were cut back, 0 bases at V and 5 bases at J, with 8 bases in the middle. Germline V gene sequence: CDR1 SGHRS, CDR2 YFSETQ. CDR3 length: 13 amino acids. CDR3 amino acids: CASSLAPETEAFF. In DNA, the CDR3 is TGCGCCAGCAGCTTGGCCCCAGAAACTGAAGCTTTCTTT.

The chain joins TRBV19 to TRBJ2-7; possibly TRBD1 for D (6 bases). This CDR3 is built from 15 residues. CDR1 is LNHDA and CDR2 is SQIVND in the germline V gene (reference sequence). V was clipped by 6 bases and J by 3 bases, with 18 bases between them. DNA for the CDR3: TGTGCCAGTAGGATGCAGTTCCAAGGGGGCTACGAGCAGTACTTC. Translating gives CASRMQFQGGYEQYF.

This clone occurred a few times. The rearrangement uses TRBV28 and TRBJ2-3; 8 bases line up with TRBD2. With 3 bases clipped from V and 1 base from J, the junction kept 3 bases outside the gene matches. Germline-derived CDR1 and CDR2 are MDHEN and SYDVKM. The CDR3 has 15 amino acids. The CDR3 loop is CASSFGGARTDTQYF. The CDR3 bases are TGTGCCAGCAGTTTCGGGGGGGCGCGCACAGATACGCAGTATTTT. The whole variable domain, filled in from reference TRBV28 and TRBJ2-3, reads DVKVTQSSRYLVKRTGEKVFLECVQDMDHENMFWYRQDPGLGLRLIYFSYDVKMKEKGDIPEGYSVSREKKERFSLILESASTNQTSMYLCASSFGGARTDTQYFGPGTRLTVL.